The 31 T cell receptor beta chains given below trace back to one sample, sequenced in a study of control samples from healthy donors and cancer patients. The repertoire was sequenced with immunoSEQ multiplex PCR; TCRdb's copy has only in-frame clones and lacks some. The top ten clones hold approximately 1.2% of a sample with about 65,000 clones, over 75% of them seen once. Sample: PBMCs. These TCRs come from a woman between 45 and 65 years old with colorectal cancer.

The chain is built from TRBV7-3 and TRBJ2-7; perhaps D is TRBD1 or TRBD2 (6 bases each). Looked up from germline, CDR1 is SGHTA and CDR2 is FQGTGA. The CDR3 length is 15 residues. The V gene lost 2 bases and the J gene lost 2 bases, with 13 bases spanning the gap. CDR3 in amino acids: CASSLSRGPTYEQYF. The CDR3 nucleotides read TGTGCCAGCAGCTTATCTCGGGGGCCTACCTACGAGCAGTACTTC.

V gene TRBV19 combines with J gene TRBJ1-2, with 12 bases identical to TRBD1. The germline V gene encodes CDR1 LNHDA and CDR2 SQIVND (reference sequence). CDR3 length: 16 amino acids. J lost 1 base, V lost 10 bases, and 10 bases had no gene match. Here the CDR3 reads CATSGTGGISNYGYTF. The DNA of the CDR3 is TGTGCCACTTCCGGGACAGGGGGCATTAGTAACTATGGCTACACCTTC.

V is TRBV6-6 and J is TRBJ1-4; a possible D gene is TRBD1 (6 bases). Germline V CDR1 and CDR2: MNHNY, SVGAGI (reference sequence). V dropped 6 bases and J dropped 7 bases, with 18 bases sitting between them. CDR3 length equals 15 residues. CDR3 DNA: TGTGCCAGCAGCCTAACAGGGCAGAGGAGTGAAAAACTGTTTTTT. It encodes CASSLTGQRSEKLFF.

V and J are TRBV5-5 and TRBJ2-3; 8 bases match TRBD1. The germline gives CDR1 SGHKS, CDR2 YYEKEE (reference sequence). The CDR3 has 14 residues. V trimming: 4 bases; J trimming: 6 bases; junction bases outside the gene matches: 7. This chain's CDR3 is CASSRTGFGDTQYF. CDR3 in DNA: TGTGCCAGCAGCCGGACAGGGTTCGGGGATACGCAGTATTTT.

The chain joins TRBV10-3 to TRBJ2-2, with 9 nucleotides matching TRBD2. V was clipped by 2 bases and J by 5 bases; unmatched bases: 6. There are 16 residues in the CDR3. Per germline, CDR1 ENHRY and CDR2 SYGVKD. Here the CDR3 reads CAISEQAGGGTGELFF. The DNA of the CDR3 is TGTGCCATCAGTGAGCAAGCGGGAGGCGGTACCGGGGAGCTGTTTTTT.

The rearrangement links TRBV13 to TRBJ2-7; D perhaps matches TRBD2 (5 bases). This CDR3 contains 14 residues. Trimming stripped 4 bases from V and 5 bases from J, with 15 bases between. From germline, CDR1 is PRHDT and CDR2 FYEKMQ (reference sequence). This CDR3 is CASSSDYTGNEQYF. CDR3 bases: TGTGCCAGCAGCTCAGACTACACGGGGAACGAGCAGTACTTC.

The V and J genes are TRBV10-3 and TRBJ1-6; 7 nucleotides line up with TRBD1. The CDR3 contains 13 residues. J lost 7 bases, V lost 7 bases, and 4 bases had no gene match. Germline V gene data show CDR1 as ENHRY and CDR2 as SYGVKD. In DNA, the CDR3 is TGTGCCATCAACAAACAGGGGAATTCACCCCTCCACTTT. It translates to CAINKQGNSPLHF.

DNA for the CDR3: TGTGCCAGCACGGGGGGCAGGGACACTGAAGCTTTCTTT. This codes for CASTGGRDTEAFF. The gene calls are TRBV27 and TRBJ1-1; TRBD1 is a possible D gene (6 bases). This CDR3 is 13 amino acids long. V dropped 7 bases and J dropped 3 bases, with 12 bases sitting between them. Looked up from germline, CDR1 is MNHEY and CDR2 is SMNVEV (reference sequence).

CDR3 region: CASSSPPLGSQETQYF. CDR3 nucleotide sequence: TGTGCCAGCAGCTCTCCCCCGCTAGGGTCCCAAGAGACCCAGTACTTC. The chain has TRBV5-8 and TRBJ2-5; the D is unclear. Germline V CDR1 and CDR2: SGHTS, YDEGEE. The CDR3 length is 16 residues. V lost 3 bases, J lost 1 base, and 16 bases lay in between.

The rearrangement uses TRBV11-2 and TRBJ2-5; 9 positions agree with TRBD2. The length of the CDR3 is 16 residues. V shed 5 bases and J 2 bases; nucleotides not matched to a gene: 9. Germline values: CDR1 SGHAT, CDR2 FQNNGV. The CDR3, as DNA: TGTGCCAGCAGCCCGGGGACTAGCAGGCGGCAAGAGACCCAGTACTTC. As protein: CASSPGTSRRQETQYF.

The J gene is TRBJ1-1, the V gene TRBV4-2; no reliable D call. The CDR3 length is 14 residues. The germline CDR1 and CDR2 sequences are LGHNA and YNFKEQ. Trimming took off 1 base at V and 3 bases at J, with 9 bases between the two ends. The CDR3 reads CASSQGGEYTEAFF. In DNA form, the CDR3 reads TGTGCCAGCAGCCAAGGTGGGGAGTACACTGAAGCTTTCTTT.

This chain connects TRBV7-2 to TRBJ1-4, with a possible D match to TRBD1 (6 bases). The CDR3 has 17 amino acids. The V end lost 1 base, the J end lost 5 bases, and 17 bases lay between the germline ends. CDR1 and CDR2 from the germline V gene are SGHTA and FQGNSA. CDR3: CASSLGGRGPRNEKLFF. The CDR3 DNA sequence: TGTGCCAGCAGCTTAGGGGGTCGGGGGCCCCGCAATGAAAAACTGTTTTTT.

The V and J genes are TRBV6-5 and TRBJ1-2; D gene uncertain. Per the germline V gene, CDR1 is MNHEY and CDR2 is SVGAGI. This CDR3 spans 15 amino acids. The germline V and J ends were trimmed by 2 bases and 7 bases, with 17 bases remaining between them. CDR3 nucleotides: TGTGCCAGCAGTTACAAAGGGCGCCCTTTTGGTGGCTACACCTTC. Translated: CASSYKGRPFGGYTF.

This rearrangement joins TRBV27 to TRBJ1-6; 9 bases align to TRBD1. After removal of 0 bases from V and 7 bases from J, the junction contained 4 bases not matched to a gene. This CDR3 is built from 16 residues. Germline CDR1 MNHEY, CDR2 SMNVEV (reference sequence). CDR3 DNA: TGTGCCAGCAGTTTATCTCCCGGGACAGGGAATTCACCCCTCCACTTT. Translated: CASSLSPGTGNSPLHF.

This chain links TRBV6-2 or TRBV6-3 with TRBJ1-2; 10 positions agree with TRBD1. Germline CDR1 is MNHEY and CDR2 is SVGEGT. V was pared by 5 bases and J by 6 bases, with 12 bases of the junction left unmatched. The CDR3 loop spans 16 amino acids. CDR3 sequence reads: CASSTDRDRGVHGYTF. The CDR3 DNA sequence: TGTGCCAGCAGTACAGACCGGGACAGGGGTGTTCATGGCTACACCTTC.

The CDR3 spells CASKLGDREREQYF. The DNA for the CDR3 is TGTGCCAGCAAATTGGGGGACAGGGAACGCGAGCAGTACTTC. The chain employs TRBV28 and TRBJ2-7; the match to TRBD1 covers 9 bases. Trimming at V came to 7 bases and at J to 6 bases, leaving 10 bases not matched to a gene. The CDR3 totals 14 residues. Germline CDR1 reads MDHEN; CDR2 reads SYDVKM.

This CDR3 reads CASSIGPGAKYGYTF. The CDR3 DNA follows: TGTGCCAGTAGTATAGGGCCAGGGGCGAAATATGGCTACACCTTC. The gene calls are TRBV19 and TRBJ1-2; possibly TRBD1 for D (6 bases). Germline V lookup: CDR1 LNHDA, CDR2 SQIVND (reference sequence). The CDR3 runs to 15 residues. V lost 1 base and J lost 5, with 14 bases in between.

The chain recombines TRBV7-2 with TRBJ1-5, with 7 bases that match TRBD1. The germline V gene encodes CDR1 SGHTA and CDR2 FQGNSA. The V gene end was trimmed by 1 base and the J gene end by 0 bases; junction bases not matched to a gene: 6. The CDR3 covers 17 residues. The CDR3 DNA follows: TGTGCCAGCAGCTTAGAGGGGACAGTTGATAGCAATCAGCCCCAGCATTTT. Translating gives CASSLEGTVDSNQPQHF.

V usage is TRBV24-1 and J usage is TRBJ2-3, with 10 bases lining up with TRBD1. The CDR3 is 16 amino acids. With 1 base clipped from V and 2 bases from J, the junction kept 2 bases outside the gene matches. The germline CDR1 and CDR2 sequences are KGHDR and SFDVKD. The CDR3 sequence is CATSDFGTGVTDTQYF. The CDR3 bases are TGTGCCACCAGTGATTTCGGGACAGGGGTCACAGATACGCAGTATTTT.

The chain recombines TRBV6-5 with TRBJ2-1; 9 bases line up with TRBD2. The CDR3 has 15 residues. J lost 0 bases, V lost 6 bases, and 3 bases had no gene match. Germline CDR1 reads MNHEY; CDR2 reads SVGAGI. Written as DNA, the CDR3 is TGTGCCAGCAGCGGACTAGCGAACTCCTACAATGAGCAGTTCTTC. Translating it yields CASSGLANSYNEQFF.

The chain employs TRBV10-3 and TRBJ2-3, with D perhaps matching TRBD1 or TRBD2 (6 bases each). The CDR3 extends over 13 amino acids. Trimming removed 4 bases from V and 8 bases from J, with 13 bases in between. Looked up from germline, CDR1 is ENHRY and CDR2 is SYGVKD. This chain's CDR3 is CAISVNEGGTQYF. The DNA for the CDR3 is TGTGCCATCAGTGTGAACGAGGGGGGTACGCAGTATTTT.

A remark on this clone: This likely comes from a read error, as the CDR3 has no conserved phenylalanine or tryptophan at its end. No DNA is shown, since the ends of the CDR3 on it are uncertain; the CDR3 is the one TCRdb lists. The V and J genes are TRBV27 and TRBJ1-1; the table assigns TRBD1, which was not confirmed against the DNA. Germline CDR1 and CDR2: MNHEY and SMNVEV (reference sequence). The CDR3 adds up to 12 amino acids, both ends counted. The CDR3 here is CASSGTGGWVVS.

The rearrangement joins TRBV10-3 to TRBJ1-1; 8 bases line up with TRBD1. This CDR3 spans 14 amino acids. V lost 6 bases and J lost 2; bases outside the gene matches: 5. Germline lookup yields CDR1 ENHRY and CDR2 SYGVKD. The CDR3 region has the DNA TGTGCCATCAGACTACAGGGGGGAAACACTGAAGCTTTCTTT. Translated, it gives CAIRLQGGNTEAFF.

This clone was detected only once. The chain couples TRBV6-5 to TRBJ2-5, with D unclear. The V gene lost 5 bases and the J gene lost 2 bases, with 9 bases spanning the gap. Germline CDR1 is MNHEY and CDR2 is SVGAGI. The CDR3 runs 13 residues. The CDR3 loop reads CASSLTSQETQYF. In nucleotides, the CDR3 is TGTGCCAGCAGTCTCACCTCACAAGAGACCCAGTACTTC.

The V and J genes are TRBV5-5 and TRBJ2-7; no definite D call. The CDR3 has 13 residues. Trimming shortened V by 4 bases and J by 5 bases, and 13 bases separated the two germline ends. Germline CDR1 and CDR2: SGHKS and YYEKEE (reference sequence). The CDR3 spells CASSPLGTHEQYF. The CDR3 DNA reads as TGTGCCAGCAGCCCCTTGGGTACCCACGAGCAGTACTTC.

The rearrangement links TRBV2 to TRBJ1-6; 9 bases fit TRBD1. Losses at the gene ends were 5 bases for V and 3 bases for J; bases not matched to a gene: 8. Germline CDR1 SNHLY, CDR2 FYNNEI. The CDR3 has 17 amino acids. The CDR3 spells CASSPRGQGFYNSPLHF. The CDR3 DNA follows: TGTGCCAGCAGTCCCCGGGGACAGGGATTCTATAATTCACCCCTCCACTTT.

In its sample, this clone was seen once. The chain links TRBV27 to TRBJ2-1, with unresolved D. The CDR3 contains 13 residues. Germline CDR1 reads MNHEY; CDR2 reads SMNVEV (reference sequence). V was pared by 4 bases and J by 7 bases, with 11 bases between. CDR3 in amino acids: CASSSLMQNEQFF. The DNA for the CDR3 is TGTGCCAGCAGTTCTCTCATGCAGAATGAGCAGTTCTTC.

Turning to this clone: Other DNA sequences in this specimen translate into the identical CDR3. The chain recombines TRBV27 with TRBJ1-1; perhaps TRBD1 as D (5 bases). Trimming shortened V by 5 bases and J by 4 bases, and 14 bases separated the two germline ends. The germline V gene encodes CDR1 MNHEY and CDR2 SMNVEV (reference sequence). This CDR3 comprises 14 residues. DNA of the CDR3: TGTGCCAGCAGTCCCGGGACTCCTGCCACTGAAGCTTTCTTT. Protein: CASSPGTPATEAFF.

This clone was counted only a few times. V is TRBV29-1 and J is TRBJ1-3; D is perhaps TRBD1 (5 bases). The V and J ends lost 4 bases and 0 bases respectively, with 10 bases between them. The CDR3 length is 14 residues. Germline lookup yields CDR1 SQVTM and CDR2 ANQGSEA. The CDR3 loop is CSVVVTGSGNTIYF. CDR3 nucleotide sequence: TGCAGCGTTGTCGTCACAGGCTCTGGAAACACCATATATTTT.

The chain joins TRBV5-1 to TRBJ2-1; TRBD2 matches at 10 bases. CDR3 length equals 15 residues. V lost 2 bases, J lost 8 bases, and 7 bases stayed unmatched. Per the germline V gene, CDR1 is SGHRS and CDR2 is YFSETQ. In DNA, the CDR3 is TGCGCCAGCAGCTTTAAGCGGGGGGGCCGAGATGAGCAGTTCTTC. It codes for CASSFKRGGRDEQFF.

The J gene is TRBJ1-4, the V gene TRBV5-6; possibly TRBD1 for D (5 bases). The length of the CDR3 is 14 residues. V lost 7 bases and J 7 bases, leaving 17 bases between the germline ends. Germline V CDR1 and CDR2: SGHDT, YYEEEE. The CDR3 reads CASSPTAGGEKLFF. CDR3 nucleotides: TGTGCCAGCTCACCGACAGCGGGAGGTGAAAAACTGTTTTTT.